This T cell receptor beta chain stems from a study of OX40 agonist ivuxolimab in advanced cancers. Study-level background: The treatment was a fully human IgG2 OX40 agonist, ivuxolimab. Whole-study results and caveats: The study observed clonal expansion of CD4+ and CD8+ blood T cells by week 6 at 0.1 to 3.0 mg/kg. Low normalized T-cell clonal expansion was additionally recorded for some nonresponders.

The cohort excluded patients with autoimmune disease history or systemic immunosuppression. Some clones are missing from TCRdb's copy, which holds only in-frame ones; the method was immunoSEQ multiplex PCR. The table has over 30,000 clones, roughly 84% seen once. In the case of this clone: Its antigen is undetermined.

The sample here was CD4+ or CD8+ T cells sorted from blood, taken in a trial of the OX40 agonist ivuxolimab. This clonotype originated in an adult with an advanced solid tumor such as melanoma, head and neck, liver or kidney cancer.

DNA for the CDR3: TGTGCCAGCAGTACTACAACCAGCACAGATACGCAGTATTTT. This translates into CASSTTTSTDTQYF. V usage is TRBV6-4 and J usage is TRBJ2-3; D remains unclear. This CDR3 has 14 residues. V was pared by 5 bases and J by 0 bases, with 9 bases between. Germline V gives CDR1 MRHNA, CDR2 SNTAGT.